Each of the 17 T cell receptor beta chains below was sequenced from the same sample in a study of cytomegalovirus exposure and HLA in healthy donors (dated by TCRdb to 2017 to 2019). Receptor amplification or capture employed the immunoSEQ multiplex PCR assay. For the multiplex PCR, a mixture combining 60 forward primers for TCR Vbeta segments and 13 reverse primers for TCR Jbeta segments was used. This immuneACCESS table, as held by TCRdb, lists in-frame sequences with V and J called but not all clones. Of the missing ones, under half trace to an unresolved V gene in checked studies; the others have no known cause. Present in this sample are about 120,000 clones, 60% to 85% of which were seen just once. Together, the top ten hold 2.5% to 3.5% of the sample. Sequenced: PBMCs. These receptor sequences come from a woman aged 40 to 50 in good health and CMV-seropositive.

The chain couples TRBV30 to TRBJ2-3; the match to TRBD1 covers 7 bases. The V gene end was trimmed by 2 bases and the J gene end by 2 bases; junction bases not matched to a gene: 7. This CDR3 has 15 residues. Germline assignment: CDR1 GTSNPN and CDR2 SVGIG (reference sequence). The CDR3 nucleotides read TGTGCCTGGAGTTCGGGACAGATGCTCACAGATACGCAGTATTTT. It translates to CAWSSGQMLTDTQYF.

V usage is TRBV6-5 and J usage is TRBJ1-2; possibly TRBD1 for D (5 bases). V was cut by 5 bases and J by 4 bases, with 8 bases left in between. From germline, CDR1 is MNHEY and CDR2 SVGAGI. This CDR3 comprises 12 residues. The CDR3 bases are TGTGCCAGCAGTAAGGGGTCCTATGGCTACACCTTC. Its translation is CASSKGSYGYTF.

This clone appeared once. The chain's CDR3 is CASSWTSGPDTQYF. The DNA for the CDR3 is TGTGCCAGTAGTTGGACTAGCGGACCAGATACGCAGTATTTT. This sequence joins TRBV19 and TRBJ2-3, with 10 bases lining up with TRBD2. Germline V gene data show CDR1 as LNHDA and CDR2 as SQIVND (reference sequence). CDR3 size: 14 residues. V shed 5 bases, J shed 4 bases, and the junction held 3 bases outside the gene matches.

The sample holds a few counts of this clone. The chain couples TRBV28 to TRBJ2-7; 8 nucleotides match TRBD2. V shed 3 bases and J 2 bases; nucleotides not matched to a gene: 12. Germline V gene lookup returns CDR1 MDHEN and CDR2 SYDVKM. CDR3 length: 17 amino acids. CDR3 sequence: CASSLFSLREVTYEQYF. In nucleotides, the CDR3 is TGTGCCAGCAGTTTGTTTAGTTTGCGGGAGGTAACCTACGAGCAGTACTTC.

Comment on this clone: One end of the junction varies from germline; a read error may be responsible. This CDR3 is also generated by other DNA sequences in the sample. The chain combines TRBV4-2 with TRBJ1-6, with TRBD1 matching over 9 bases. The CDR3 runs to 18 residues. Germline V CDR1 and CDR2: LGHNA, YNFKEQ. The DNA for the CDR3 is TGTGCCAGCAGCCAAGGGGGGACAGGGAGCTCCTATAATTCCCCCCTCCACTTT. Residues: CASSQGGTGSSYNSPLHF.

This chain uses TRBV9 with TRBJ2-6, with D possibly being TRBD2 (6 bases). This CDR3 is 21 amino acids long. The germline gives CDR1 SGDLS, CDR2 YYNGEE. With 0 bases removed from V and 0 bases from J, the gap between germline ends came to 22 bases. CDR3 residues: CASSVGRAAPSFSSGANVLTF. CDR3 coding DNA: TGTGCCAGCAGCGTAGGGAGGGCCGCGCCATCCTTTTCCTCTGGGGCCAACGTCCTGACTTTC. Full variable domain (remainder filled in from reference TRBV9 and TRBJ2-6): DSGVTQTPKHLITATGQRVTLRCSPRSGDLSVYWYQQSLDQGLQFLIQYYNGEERAKGNILERFSAQQFPDLHSELNLSSLELGDSALYFCASSVGRAAPSFSSGANVLTFGAGSRLTVL.

V usage is TRBV28 and J usage is TRBJ2-5; D is unresolved. There are 13 residues in the CDR3. V was pared by 3 bases and J by 0 bases, with 5 bases between. Per germline, CDR1 MDHEN and CDR2 SYDVKM. CDR3 DNA sequence: TGTGCCAGCAGTTTCGCTAACCAAGAGACCCAGTACTTC. It specifies CASSFANQETQYF.

V usage is TRBV7-9 and J usage is TRBJ1-5, with D maybe TRBD1 (6 bases). The CDR3 sequence is 15 residues long. Trimming took 6 bases from V and 4 from J, leaving 16 bases between them. Looked up from germline, CDR1 is SEHNR and CDR2 is FQNEAQ (reference sequence). The CDR3 here is CASSRQGQNNQPQHF. The CDR3 DNA sequence: TGTGCCAGCAGTCGTCAGGGGCAGAATAATCAGCCCCAGCATTTT. Using reference TRBV7-9 and TRBJ1-5 for the parts outside the CDR3, the full variable domain is DTGVSQNPRHKITKRGQNVTFRCDPISEHNRLYWYRQTLGQGPEFLTYFQNEAQLEKSRLLSDRFSAERPKGSFSTLEIQRTEQGDSAMYLCASSRQGQNNQPQHFGDGTRLSIL.

This clone was counted once. The rearrangement uses TRBV27 and TRBJ2-7, with D possibly TRBD2 on 6 matching bases. Germline V CDR1 and CDR2: MNHEY, SMNVEV (reference sequence). V dropped 5 bases and J dropped 1 base, with 15 bases sitting between them. The CDR3 has 15 amino acids. CDR3 sequence: CASSPTATSSYEQYF. CDR3 bases: TGTGCCAGCAGTCCCACGGCGACTAGTTCCTACGAGCAGTACTTC.

The genes are TRBV19 and TRBJ2-1; 7 nucleotides match TRBD1. J gave up 10 bases and V 3 bases, and 6 bases lay outside the gene matches. Germline lookup yields CDR1 LNHDA and CDR2 SQIVND (reference sequence). The length of the CDR3 is 13 residues. The CDR3 loop reads CASSIEGAGEQFF. Here the CDR3 DNA reads TGTGCCAGTAGTATTGAGGGGGCAGGGGAGCAGTTCTTC. Based on the CDR3 plus reference TRBV19 and TRBJ2-1, the full variable domain is DGGITQSPKYLFRKEGQNVTLSCEQNLNHDAMYWYRQDPGQGLRLIYYSQIVNDFQKGDIAEGYSVSREKKESFPLTVTSAQKNPTAFYLCASSIEGAGEQFFGPGTRLTVL.

The rearrangement uses TRBV4-3 and TRBJ2-2, with TRBD2 matching 8 bases. V lost 0 bases to trimming and J lost 4 bases; unmatched junction nucleotides: 7. The CDR3 totals 17 residues. Germline V gene sequence: CDR1 LGHNA, CDR2 YSLEER. The CDR3 sequence is CASSQDLSGTFTGELFF. The CDR3 bases are TGCGCCAGCAGCCAAGATCTTAGCGGGACCTTCACCGGGGAGCTGTTTTTT.

This rearrangement joins TRBV4-1 to TRBJ2-7; D is possibly TRBD1 (6 bases). CDR1 is MGHRA, CDR2 YSYEKL, per germline. The V end was cut by 0 bases, the J end by 1 base, with 7 bases between. There are 14 residues in the CDR3. CDR3 nucleotides: TGCGCCAGCAGCCAAGATACAGGGTCCTACGAGCAGTACTTC. The encoded protein is CASSQDTGSYEQYF.

V usage is TRBV4-3 and J usage is TRBJ1-4, with a possible D match to TRBD1 (6 bases). The CDR3 has 14 residues. The germline V gene encodes CDR1 LGHNA and CDR2 YSLEER. Trimming removed 8 bases from V and 7 bases from J, with 17 bases in between. CDR3 in amino acids: CASAQGGGGEKLFF. The CDR3 region has the DNA TGCGCCAGCGCTCAGGGAGGGGGTGGTGAAAAACTGTTTTTT.

In its sample, this clone was seen once. V gene TRBV5-4 combines with J gene TRBJ2-1; TRBD2 matches 7 bases. This CDR3 is 15 amino acids long. From germline, CDR1 is SGHNT and CDR2 YYREEE (reference sequence). The junction had 5 bases not matched to a gene; V was cut back by 0 bases and J by 5 bases. The CDR3 DNA is TGTGCCAGCAGCTTGGTGGGGACTACAAACAATGAGCAGTTCTTC. As protein: CASSLVGTTNNEQFF. Using reference TRBV5-4 and TRBJ2-1 for the parts outside the CDR3, the full variable domain is ETGVTQSPTHLIKTRGQQVTLRCSSQSGHNTVSWYQQALGQGPQFIFQYYREEENGRGNFPPRFSGLQFPNYSSELNVNALELDDSALYLCASSLVGTTNNEQFFGPGTRLTVL.

The genes are TRBV19 and TRBJ2-3, with D possibly being TRBD2 (6 bases). The V and J ends lost 3 bases and 0 bases respectively, with 13 bases between them. This CDR3 is 16 amino acids long. From germline, CDR1 is LNHDA and CDR2 SQIVND (reference sequence). The CDR3 nucleotides read TGTGCCAGTAGTATCCCAGCAGGGACTAGCACAGATACGCAGTATTTT. It yields the protein CASSIPAGTSTDTQYF.

The V and J genes are TRBV28 and TRBJ2-3; 11 bases agree with TRBD2. CDR1 and CDR2 (germline): MDHEN, SYDVKM. CDR3 length: 17 residues. V was clipped by 7 bases and J by 3 bases; unmatched bases: 12. The DNA of the CDR3 is TGTGCCAGCACAACTAGCGGGAGTAAGTTTTCGACAGATACGCAGTATTTT. This sequence encodes CASTTSGSKFSTDTQYF.

This clone has a handful of counts. This chain uses TRBV4-2 with TRBJ2-1, with 13 nucleotides matching TRBD2. V lost 1 base to trimming and J lost 8 bases; unmatched junction nucleotides: 14. Germline V CDR1 and CDR2: LGHNA, YNFKEQ. This CDR3 is built from 19 residues. CDR3: CASSQVGRTSGRAGYEQFF. The CDR3 DNA reads as TGTGCCAGCAGCCAAGTTGGGCGTACTAGCGGGAGGGCCGGCTATGAGCAGTTCTTC.